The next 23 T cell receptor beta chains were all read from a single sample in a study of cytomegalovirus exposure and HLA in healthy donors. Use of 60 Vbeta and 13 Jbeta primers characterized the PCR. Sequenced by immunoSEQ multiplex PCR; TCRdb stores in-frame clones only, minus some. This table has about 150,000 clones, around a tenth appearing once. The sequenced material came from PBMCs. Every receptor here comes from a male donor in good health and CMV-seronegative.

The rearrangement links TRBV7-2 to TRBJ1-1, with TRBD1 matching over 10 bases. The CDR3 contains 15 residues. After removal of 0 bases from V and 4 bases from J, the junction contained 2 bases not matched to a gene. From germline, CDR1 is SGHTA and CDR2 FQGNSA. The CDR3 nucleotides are TGTGCCAGCAGCTTAGCGACAGGGGGCGGCACTGAAGCTTTCTTT. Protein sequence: CASSLATGGGTEAFF.

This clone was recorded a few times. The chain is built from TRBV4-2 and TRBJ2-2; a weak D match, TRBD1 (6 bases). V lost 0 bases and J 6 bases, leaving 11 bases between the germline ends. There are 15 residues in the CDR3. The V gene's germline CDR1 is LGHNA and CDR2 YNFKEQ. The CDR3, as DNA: TGTGCCAGCAGCCAAGAAGGGGGAATCCCCGGGGAGCTGTTTTTT. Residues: CASSQEGGIPGELFF.

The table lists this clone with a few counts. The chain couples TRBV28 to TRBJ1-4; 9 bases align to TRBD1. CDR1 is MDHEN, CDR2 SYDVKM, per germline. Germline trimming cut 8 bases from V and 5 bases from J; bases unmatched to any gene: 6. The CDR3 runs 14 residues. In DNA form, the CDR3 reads TGTGCCAGCCGGACAGGGGACGAGAATGAAAAACTGTTTTTT. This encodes CASRTGDENEKLFF.

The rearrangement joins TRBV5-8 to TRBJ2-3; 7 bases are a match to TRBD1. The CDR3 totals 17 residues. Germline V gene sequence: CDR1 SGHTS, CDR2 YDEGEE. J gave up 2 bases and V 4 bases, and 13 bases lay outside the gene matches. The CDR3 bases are TGTGCCAGCAGCCCTCAAATGAAAACAGGGGTCACAGATACGCAGTATTTT. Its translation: CASSPQMKTGVTDTQYF.

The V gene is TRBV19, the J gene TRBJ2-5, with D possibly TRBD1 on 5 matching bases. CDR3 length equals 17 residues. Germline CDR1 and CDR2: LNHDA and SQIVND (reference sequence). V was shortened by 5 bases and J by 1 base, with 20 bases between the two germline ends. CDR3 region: CASSARGAPFVQETQYF. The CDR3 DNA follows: TGTGCCAGTAGTGCACGTGGGGCTCCCTTTGTCCAAGAGACCCAGTACTTC.

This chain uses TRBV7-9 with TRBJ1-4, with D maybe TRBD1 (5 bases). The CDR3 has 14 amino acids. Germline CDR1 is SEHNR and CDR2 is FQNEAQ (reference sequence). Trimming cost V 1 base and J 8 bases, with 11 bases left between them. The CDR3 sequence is CASSLGRAREKLFF. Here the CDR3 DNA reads TGTGCCAGCAGCTTAGGCAGGGCTCGAGAAAAACTGTTTTTT. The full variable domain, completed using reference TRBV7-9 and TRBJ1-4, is DTGVSQNPRHKITKRGQNVTFRCDPISEHNRLYWYRQTLGQGPEFLTYFQNEAQLEKSRLLSDRFSAERPKGSFSTLEIQRTEQGDSAMYLCASSLGRAREKLFFGSGTQLSVL.

The CDR3 sequence: CASGPTGVSTNEKLFF. As DNA, the CDR3 is TGTGCCAGTGGTCCGACAGGGGTCTCAACTAATGAAAAACTGTTTTTT. The rearrangement links TRBV19 to TRBJ1-4, with 8 bases lining up with TRBD1. V was pared by 8 bases and J by 0 bases, with 8 bases of the junction left unmatched. Germline CDR1 LNHDA, CDR2 SQIVND (reference sequence). The length of the CDR3 is 16 residues.

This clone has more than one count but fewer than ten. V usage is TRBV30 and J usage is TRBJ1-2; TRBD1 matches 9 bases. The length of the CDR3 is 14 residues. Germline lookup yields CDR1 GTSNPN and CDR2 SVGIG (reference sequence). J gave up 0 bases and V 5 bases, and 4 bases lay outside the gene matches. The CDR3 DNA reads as TGTGCCTGGCGGGGACAGGGAGCTAACTATGGCTACACCTTC. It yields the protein CAWRGQGANYGYTF.

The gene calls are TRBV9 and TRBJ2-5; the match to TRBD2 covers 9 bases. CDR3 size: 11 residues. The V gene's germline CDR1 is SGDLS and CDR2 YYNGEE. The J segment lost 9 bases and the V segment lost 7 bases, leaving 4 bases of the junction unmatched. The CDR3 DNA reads TGTGCCAGCGGGGCGGGGGGGGCCCAGTACTTC. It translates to CASGAGGAQYF. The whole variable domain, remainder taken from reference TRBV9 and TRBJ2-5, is DSGVTQTPKHLITATGQRVTLRCSPRSGDLSVYWYQQSLDQGLQFLIQYYNGEERAKGNILERFSAQQFPDLHSELNLSSLELGDSALYFCASGAGGAQYFGPGTRLLVL.

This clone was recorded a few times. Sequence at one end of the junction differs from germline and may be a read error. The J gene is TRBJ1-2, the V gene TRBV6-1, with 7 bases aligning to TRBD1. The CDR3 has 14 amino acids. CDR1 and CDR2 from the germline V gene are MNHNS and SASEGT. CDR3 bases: TGTGCCAGCACTGAAGGGGGCGAGGACTATGGCTACACCTTC. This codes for CASTEGGEDYGYTF.

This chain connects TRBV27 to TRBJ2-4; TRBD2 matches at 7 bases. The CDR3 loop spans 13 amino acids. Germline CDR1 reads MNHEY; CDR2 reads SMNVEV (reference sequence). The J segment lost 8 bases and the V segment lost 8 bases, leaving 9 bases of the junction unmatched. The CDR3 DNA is TGTGCCAGCGCGGCTAGCGGTTGGGACATTCAGTACTTC. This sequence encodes CASAASGWDIQYF.

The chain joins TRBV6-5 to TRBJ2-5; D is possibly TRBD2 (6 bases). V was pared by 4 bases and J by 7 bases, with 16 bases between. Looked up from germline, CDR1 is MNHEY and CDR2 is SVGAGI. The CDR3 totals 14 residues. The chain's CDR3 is CASSSHGLSGTQYF. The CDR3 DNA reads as TGTGCCAGCAGTTCCCACGGACTTAGCGGGACCCAGTACTTC.

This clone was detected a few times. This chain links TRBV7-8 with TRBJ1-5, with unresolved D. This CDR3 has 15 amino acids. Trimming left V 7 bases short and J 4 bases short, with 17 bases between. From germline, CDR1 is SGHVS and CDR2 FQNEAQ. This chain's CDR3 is CASTPSVHANQPQHF. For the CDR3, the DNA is TGTGCCAGCACCCCGTCGGTCCACGCTAATCAGCCCCAGCATTTT.

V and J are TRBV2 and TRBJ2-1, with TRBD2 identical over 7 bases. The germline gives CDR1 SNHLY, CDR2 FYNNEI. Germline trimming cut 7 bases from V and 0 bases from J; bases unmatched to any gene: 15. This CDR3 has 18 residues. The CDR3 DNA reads TGTGCCAGCACCTACCCTTTAGTGGGAGGGAGCTCCTACAATGAGCAGTTCTTC. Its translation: CASTYPLVGGSSYNEQFF.

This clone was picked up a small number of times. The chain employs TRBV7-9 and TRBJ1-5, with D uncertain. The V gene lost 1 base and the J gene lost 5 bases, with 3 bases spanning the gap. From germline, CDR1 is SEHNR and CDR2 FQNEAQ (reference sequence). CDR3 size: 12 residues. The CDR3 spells CASSLVDQPQHF. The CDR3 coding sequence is TGTGCCAGCAGCTTAGTCGATCAGCCCCAGCATTTT.

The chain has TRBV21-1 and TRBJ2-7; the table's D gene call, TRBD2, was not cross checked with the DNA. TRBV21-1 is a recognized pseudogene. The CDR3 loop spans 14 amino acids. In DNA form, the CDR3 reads TGTGCCAGCAGCAAGAGCGGGGGGGCCTACGAGCAGTACTTC. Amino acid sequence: CASSKSGGAYEQYF.

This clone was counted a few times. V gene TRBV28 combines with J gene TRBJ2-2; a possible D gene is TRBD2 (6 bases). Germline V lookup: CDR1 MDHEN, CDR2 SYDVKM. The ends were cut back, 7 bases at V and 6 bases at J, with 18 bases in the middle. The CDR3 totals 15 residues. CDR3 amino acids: CASNAPGSPAGELFF. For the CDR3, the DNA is TGTGCCAGCAATGCCCCCGGGAGTCCGGCCGGGGAGCTGTTTTTT.

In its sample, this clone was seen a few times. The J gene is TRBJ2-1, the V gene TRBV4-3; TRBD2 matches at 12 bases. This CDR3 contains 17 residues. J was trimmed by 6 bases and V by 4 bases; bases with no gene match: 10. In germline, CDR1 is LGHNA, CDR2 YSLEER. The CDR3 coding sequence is TGCGCCAGCAGCCTTAGGGCTAGCGGGGGGGCAATCAATGAGCAGTTCTTC. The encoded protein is CASSLRASGGAINEQFF.

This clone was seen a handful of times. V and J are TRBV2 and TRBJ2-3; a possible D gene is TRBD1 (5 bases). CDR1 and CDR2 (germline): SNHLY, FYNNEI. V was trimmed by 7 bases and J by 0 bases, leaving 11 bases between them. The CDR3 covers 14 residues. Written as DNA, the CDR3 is TGTGCCAGCATTGTGGACACTAGCACAGATACGCAGTATTTT. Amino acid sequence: CASIVDTSTDTQYF.

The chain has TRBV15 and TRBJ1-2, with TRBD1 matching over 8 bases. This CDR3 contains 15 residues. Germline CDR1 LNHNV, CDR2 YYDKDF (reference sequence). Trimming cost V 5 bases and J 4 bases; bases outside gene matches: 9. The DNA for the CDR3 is TGTGCCACCAGCGCTTCCTCAGGGGGCGGCTATGGCTACACCTTC. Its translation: CATSASSGGGYGYTF.

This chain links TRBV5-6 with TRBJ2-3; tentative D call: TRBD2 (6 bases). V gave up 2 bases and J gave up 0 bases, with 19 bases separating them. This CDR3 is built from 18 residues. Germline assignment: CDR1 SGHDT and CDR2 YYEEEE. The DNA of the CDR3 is TGTGCCAGCAGCTTTAGGGCGGGGTCACCTTCTAGCACAGATACGCAGTATTTT. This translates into CASSFRAGSPSSTDTQYF.

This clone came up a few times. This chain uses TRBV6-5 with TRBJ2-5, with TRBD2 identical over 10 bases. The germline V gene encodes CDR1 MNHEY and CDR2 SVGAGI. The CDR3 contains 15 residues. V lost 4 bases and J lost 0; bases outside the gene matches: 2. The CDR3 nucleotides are TGTGCCAGCAGTTCGACTAGCGGGTACCAAGAGACCCAGTACTTC. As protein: CASSSTSGYQETQYF.

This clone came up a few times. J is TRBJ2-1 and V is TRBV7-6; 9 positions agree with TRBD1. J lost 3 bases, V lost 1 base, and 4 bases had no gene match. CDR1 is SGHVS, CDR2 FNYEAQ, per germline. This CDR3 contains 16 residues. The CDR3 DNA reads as TGTGCCAGCAGCTTAGATCCGGGACAGGGCTACAATGAGCAGTTCTTC. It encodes CASSLDPGQGYNEQFF.